Listed below are T cell receptor beta chains from one sample, sequenced in a study of blood T cell repertoires in COVID-19. Generated by immunoSEQ multiplex PCR, the TCRdb table keeps only in-frame clones and is missing some. This sample has just under 80,000 clones, with around 84% found just once. Specimen: peripheral blood. These TCRs come from a woman in her 70s with acute or convalescent COVID-19. The CDR3 runs from the conserved cysteine through the conserved F or W. A D gene is named only where the DNA matches it firmly. The size entry is marked missing in some rows and otherwise reads once, few, many or a size class.

d_call | j_call | clone_size | cdr3_length | v_call | cdr3_aa | cdr3_nt
- | TRBJ1-2 | once | 14 | TRBV5-1 | CASSPGGRSYGYTF | TGCGCCAGCAGCCCGGGGGGTAGATCGTATGGCTACACCTTC
TRBD1 | TRBJ2-1 | - | 14 | TRBV7-2 | CASSRRTGGNEQFF | TGTGCCAGCAGCCGTCGGACAGGGGGCAATGAGCAGTTCTTC
TRBD1 | TRBJ2-5 | - | 12 | TRBV24-1 | CATSTGGAGQYF | TGTGCCACTTCGACAGGGGGCGCAGGGCAGTACTTC
- | TRBJ2-2 | - | 16 | TRBV5-1 | CASSEGTGLNTGELFF | TGCGCCAGCAGTGAGGGTACGGGACTGAACACCGGGGAGCTGTTTTTT
TRBD1 | TRBJ1-2 | - | 13 | TRBV12-3/TRBV12-4 | CASSFGTGVGYTF | TGTGCCAGCAGTTTCGGGACAGGGGTCGGCTACACCTTC
- | TRBJ1-4 | - | 14 | TRBV28 | CASSSTRVGEKLFF | TGTGCCAGCAGTTCAACTAGGGTGGGTGAAAAACTGTTTTTT
- | TRBJ2-5 | - | 14 | TRBV5-5 | CASSFPGGEETQYF | TGTGCCAGCAGCTTCCCTGGAGGGGAAGAGACCCAGTACTTC
- | TRBJ1-5 | - | 15 | TRBV6-1 | CASSEGLNSNQPQHF | TGTGCCAGCAGTGAAGGACTTAATAGCAATCAGCCCCAGCATTTT
TRBD1 | TRBJ1-5 | - | 16 | TRBV2 | CASSEVRTGGNQPQHF | TGTGCCAGCAGTGAAGTCCGGACAGGGGGCAATCAGCCCCAGCATTTT
- | TRBJ2-3 | - | 14 | TRBV30 | CAWGSGLATDTQYF | TGTGCCTGGGGTTCGGGTCTTGCAACAGATACGCAGTATTTT
TRBD1 | TRBJ2-2 | - | 15 | TRBV7-2 | CASSPTGGWAGELFF | TGTGCCAGCAGCCCGACAGGGGGCTGGGCCGGGGAGCTGTTTTTT
TRBD1 | TRBJ1-5 | once | 16 | TRBV4-2 | CASSQGGTGVNQPQHF | TGTGCCAGCAGCCAGGGGGGGACAGGGGTCAATCAGCCCCAGCATTTT
- | TRBJ1-4 | - | 15 | TRBV19 | CASSIFGSGNEKLFF | TGTGCCAGTAGTATATTTGGGTCGGGTAATGAAAAACTGTTTTTT
- | TRBJ2-5 | - | 13 | TRBV5-8 | CASRRRGGETQYF | TGTGCCAGCAGAAGGCGGGGTGGAGAGACCCAGTACTTC
- | TRBJ2-7 | - | 13 | TRBV2 | CASSSTPSYEQYF | TGTGCCAGCAGTTCGACACCCTCCTACGAGCAGTACTTC
- | TRBJ1-1 | - | 12 | TRBV25-1 | CASSGIGTEAFF | TGTGCCAGCAGTGGTATCGGGACTGAAGCTTTCTTT
TRBD1 | TRBJ1-6 | - | 15 | TRBV7-2 | CASSLGPGGNSPLHF | TGTGCCAGCAGCTTAGGTCCAGGGGGGAATTCACCCCTCCACTTT